The present entry profiles one T cell receptor (beta chain) with its context. The data are from a study of glioma-infiltrating T cells after dendritic cell vaccination. Study-wide context: The vaccine used monocyte-derived dendritic cells pulsed overnight with autologous tumor lysate.

Described time point: after dendritic cell vaccination, including at tumor progression/relapse. Assay: immunoSEQ multiplex PCR; the TCRdb copy retains only in-frame clones and omits some. The sample holds some 110,000 clones, 90% seen once. The germline V gene encodes CDR1 SNHLY and CDR2 FYNNEI. Losses at the gene ends were 6 bases for V and 4 bases for J; bases not matched to a gene: 3. The CDR3 is made up of 13 amino acids. This chain uses TRBV2 with TRBJ1-1; 9 nucleotides line up with TRBD1. This receptor was taken from a human donor with glioblastoma. The input for sequencing was blood, taken after dendritic cell vaccination. The DNA of the CDR3 is TGTGCCAGCAGCCGACAGGGGGTCACTGAAGCTTTCTTT. It encodes CASSRQGVTEAFF.